This entry concerns a single T cell receptor beta chain. It lacks a known antigen. There are no base qualities to consult, and no much larger clone falls within one base. The data stem from a study of follicular helper T cells after annual influenza vaccination (dated by TCRdb to between 2016 and 2019). Regarding the study in general: After each seasonal influenza vaccination, blood was collected on days 0, 7 and 28. To look at recall of cTfh clones, some subjects were tracked through successive annual vaccinations covering the 2013-2014, 2014-2015 and 2015-2016 seasons. One week after vaccination, a second recruited cohort of about eleven subjects (Table S1) displayed a similar ICOS+CD38+ cTfh response. Multi-year samples were obtained from six subjects, with two vaccination seasons covered for four subjects and three seasons covered for two subjects. The 2015 samples were processed right after collection, while the 2013-2014 samples were cryopreserved. Results and caveats for the whole study, not just this receptor: Successive annual vaccinations recalled a recurrent oligoclonal ICOS+CD38+ cTfh response that contained tetramer and AIM influenza-specific clonotypes. Day 7 ICOS+CD38+ clones were most often found later in ICOS-CD38- cTfh, suggesting that subset may serve as a memory reservoir. Because only about 9.5-22% of the analyzed cells gave productive TCRB sequences, there was no way to sample rare clonotypes. ICOS+CD38+ cTfh clonality correlated with the frequency of that population, and its change correlated with the change in circulating plasmablast frequency.

The CDR3, from cysteine to phenylalanine, totals 14 residues. CDR3 DNA is the only sequence kept; it has 42 bases, read in frame from the first base. Ends trimmed: V by 2 bases, J by 4 bases; bases unmatched to a gene: 1. The germline V gene provides CDR1 MNHNS and CDR2 SASEGT. Reading the label with the study, this specimen's time point is: 2014-2015 season, 7 days after vaccination. Adults received seasonal inactivated influenza vaccine (Fluvarix), and TCRB sequencing tracked sorted blood CD4 subsets before and after vaccination. To be eligible, subjects had to be community-dwelling and could not have received an influenza vaccine during the previous 6 months. Subjects were excluded for influenza vaccine contraindications, substance abuse, HIV/AIDS, active malignancy, immunomodulatory medication, or active illness such as respiratory infection. At each time point, roughly 35 to 110 mL of blood was collected. Non-naive CD4+CXCR5+PD-1+ cells were defined as circulating Tfh and were sorted into two fractions, ICOS+CD38+ and ICOS-CD38-. Either Ficoll-Paque PLUS or SepMate separation was used to isolate PBMC. Before DNA was extracted, the cell subsets were sorted from PBMC using a BD FACS Aria.

The library was generated by the immunoSEQ multiplex PCR assay. Adaptive Biotechnologies carried out TCRB amplification, library preparation, sequencing and preliminary bioinformatics at Survey level resolution. TCRB sequencing used multiplex PCR amplification of genomic DNA from sorted cTfh populations. Per the authors' processing: In R, clonality was calculated as 1 minus the normalized Shannon entropy, and the Gini index was computed using the R package ineq. To get the overlap score, the summed counts of shared sequences were divided by the total counts of all sequences in both of the compared samples. Significance of shared clonotypes was assessed by Fisher's exact test, with a theoretical repertoire of 10^7 TCRB sequences assumed. TCRdb limited this immuneACCESS table to in-frame rearrangements with V and J called. A share of clones is missing; checked studies link under half to unresolved V genes, and the rest is unexplained. The DNA was the basis for D and trimming; V, J and clone size are from that table. Here the sample has roughly 15,000 clones; approximately 88% occur a single time. The ten most abundant clones make up 1.3% of the sample.

This clonotype was sampled from an adult who received the influenza vaccine. The source material was CXCR5+ CD38- circulating T follicular helper cells from blood, sampled 7 days after influenza vaccination. The cell subset or site label on this specimen signifies: circulating Tfh, non-naive CD4+CXCR5+PD-1+ (ICOS+CD38+ or ICOS-CD38-). The sequence links TRBV6-1 to TRBJ1-5; 8 of the junction bases match TRBD1. The DNA reads as follows: TGTGCCAGCAGTGAAACAGGGGGGAATCAGCCCCAGCATTTT. It translates as CASSETGGNQPQHF.